The entry below describes one T cell receptor beta chain. Primers for the PCR totalled 60 Vbeta and 13 Jbeta. Assay used: immunoSEQ multiplex PCR; TCRdb lists only in-frame clones, some missing. The table records more than 95,000 clones, just over 75% of them present only once. Germline-derived CDR1 and CDR2 are MNHEY and SVGAGI. The trim removed 4 bases at V and 0 bases at J, leaving 2 bases unmatched. The CDR3 runs 14 residues. The record originates from a study of cytomegalovirus exposure and HLA in healthy donors. Across the study: Roughly 89 million unique TCR sequences came from HLA-typed donors in an early release.

The sequencing input was PBMCs. The V gene is TRBV6-5, the J gene TRBJ2-7; 8 bases line up with TRBD1. The sequence came from a man between 35 and 55 years old in good health and CMV-seropositive. In DNA form, the CDR3 reads TGTGCCAGCAGTTCTGGGACAGGCTCCTACGAGCAGTACTTC. Translated: CASSSGTGSYEQYF.